A single sample gave rise to the 20 T cell receptor beta chains below, sequenced in a study of Ad26.COV2.S vaccination and SARS-CoV-2 variants. Produced via immunoSEQ multiplex PCR; TCRdb's table is partial and in-frame only. The table lists about 350,000 clones, about 91% of them singletons. The sample in question was peripheral blood, obtained after recovery from COVID-19. The receptors were sampled from a human donor who had recovered from COVID-19.

The V and J genes are TRBV5-4 and TRBJ1-1; possibly TRBD1 for D (6 bases). The ends were cut back, 3 bases at V and 7 bases at J, with 13 bases in the middle. Germline V gene lookup returns CDR1 SGHNT and CDR2 YYREEE (reference sequence). This CDR3 has 13 residues. CDR3 amino acids: CASSSRGAGEAFF. The CDR3 nucleotides read TGTGCCAGCAGCTCGAGGGGGGCGGGTGAAGCTTTCTTT.

The chain carries TRBV9 and TRBJ2-1; 7 bases are shared with TRBD2. The CDR3 consists of 13 residues. CDR1 is SGDLS and CDR2 is YYNGEE in the germline V gene. Trimming removed 2 bases from V and 9 bases from J; junction bases left unmatched: 5. The CDR3 DNA sequence: TGTGCCAGCAGCGTGCGACTAGCTGCTGAGCAGTTCTTC. Protein: CASSVRLAAEQFF.

The J gene is TRBJ2-7, the V gene TRBV4-3; 9 nucleotides line up with TRBD1. Germline-derived CDR1 and CDR2 are LGHNA and YSLEER. The CDR3 has 15 residues. With 1 base clipped from V and 3 bases from J, the junction kept 4 bases outside the gene matches. Here the CDR3 DNA reads TGCGCCAGCAGCCAAGGGACAGGGGCAGACTACGAGCAGTACTTC. Its translation: CASSQGTGADYEQYF.

The chain has TRBV12-5 and TRBJ1-2; D remains unclear. V lost 0 bases and J 8 bases, leaving 19 bases between the germline ends. This CDR3 is 16 amino acids long. CDR1 is LGHNT, CDR2 FRNRAP, per germline. The CDR3 region is CASGLVLDDWVRGYTF. In DNA form, the CDR3 reads TGTGCTAGTGGTTTGGTACTGGACGATTGGGTACGGGGCTACACCTTC.

Remarks on this clone: The junction differs from germline at one of its ends, possibly a read error. This chain connects TRBV6-5 to TRBJ1-1; no firm D call. Germline CDR1 is MNHEY and CDR2 is SVGAGI. The CDR3 covers 15 residues. As DNA, the CDR3 is TGTGCCAGCAGTAACTCCGGCTTCCTGAACACTGAAGCTTTCTTT. Amino acids: CASSNSGFLNTEAFF.

The chain couples TRBV10-3 to TRBJ1-5; TRBD1 agrees at 9 bases. The ends lost 11 bases at V and 2 bases at J; junction bases unmatched: 7. This CDR3 is 14 amino acids long. CDR1 is ENHRY and CDR2 is SYGVKD in the germline V gene. The CDR3 sequence: CALRTGEGNQPQHF. The CDR3 region has the DNA TGTGCCCTAAGGACAGGGGAAGGCAATCAGCCCCAGCATTTT.

V and J are TRBV7-9 and TRBJ2-1; TRBD1 or TRBD2 may be the D gene (5 bases each). From germline, CDR1 is SEHNR and CDR2 FQNEAQ (reference sequence). The CDR3 runs to 13 residues. V was cut by 8 bases and J by 9 bases, with 17 bases left in between. The CDR3 DNA follows: TGTGCCAGCTCTCTCCCGAGGGACGGTGAGCAGTTCTTC. The encoded protein is CASSLPRDGEQFF.

This sequence joins TRBV27 and TRBJ1-5; 8 bases are a match to TRBD1. V was clipped by 3 bases and J by 2 bases; unmatched bases: 6. Germline CDR1 and CDR2: MNHEY and SMNVEV (reference sequence). The CDR3 covers 16 residues. CDR3 protein: CASSFLPTGGNQPQHF. The DNA for the CDR3 is TGTGCCAGCAGTTTCCTTCCGACAGGGGGCAATCAGCCCCAGCATTTT.

This chain connects TRBV12-3 or TRBV12-4 to TRBJ1-1; unclear D gene. CDR3 length: 13 residues. The ends were cut back, 6 bases at V and 1 base at J, with 9 bases in the middle. This CDR3 reads CASSLTWNTEAFF. Written as DNA, the CDR3 is TGTGCCAGCAGCCTAACCTGGAACACTGAAGCTTTCTTT.

The rearrangement uses TRBV19 and TRBJ2-3, with 13 bases matching TRBD2. The ends lost 3 bases at V and 3 bases at J; junction bases unmatched: 3. This CDR3 has 16 amino acids. In germline, CDR1 is LNHDA, CDR2 SQIVND (reference sequence). CDR3 residues: CASSIGTSGATDTQYF. CDR3 DNA sequence: TGTGCCAGTAGTATTGGGACTAGCGGGGCGACAGATACGCAGTATTTT. Full variable domain (rest looked up from reference TRBV19 and TRBJ2-3): DGGITQSPKYLFRKEGQNVTLSCEQNLNHDAMYWYRQDPGQGLRLIYYSQIVNDFQKGDIAEGYSVSREKKESFPLTVTSAQKNPTAFYLCASSIGTSGATDTQYFGPGTRLTVL.

V usage is TRBV18 and J usage is TRBJ1-2; D unresolved. The CDR3 contains 14 residues. The germline V gene has CDR1 KGHSH and CDR2 LQKENI. V shed 3 bases and J shed 7 bases, with 15 bases lying between them. The DNA of the CDR3 is TGTGCCAGCTCACCTGGGGAGAGAAGCCGTGGCTACACCTTC. Its protein is CASSPGERSRGYTF.

The chain joins TRBV9 to TRBJ2-1, with D maybe TRBD1 (5 bases). V lost 5 bases to trimming and J lost 4 bases, with 10 bases between them. The CDR3 consists of 13 residues. Germline V gene sequence: CDR1 SGDLS, CDR2 YYNGEE. This chain's CDR3 is CASSEKGYNEQFF. As DNA, the CDR3 is TGTGCCAGCAGTGAGAAGGGGTACAATGAGCAGTTCTTC. The whole variable domain, filled in from reference TRBV9 and TRBJ2-1, reads DSGVTQTPKHLITATGQRVTLRCSPRSGDLSVYWYQQSLDQGLQFLIQYYNGEERAKGNILERFSAQQFPDLHSELNLSSLELGDSALYFCASSEKGYNEQFFGPGTRLTVL.

This chain connects TRBV5-4 to TRBJ1-5; 8 positions agree with TRBD1. V shed 2 bases, J shed 3 bases, and the junction held 4 bases outside the gene matches. CDR1 and CDR2 from the germline V gene are SGHNT and YYREEE (reference sequence). This CDR3 has 15 residues. CDR3 bases: TGTGCCAGCAGCTTTGGGACAGGTGACAATCAGCCCCAGCATTTT. Protein: CASSFGTGDNQPQHF.

J is TRBJ2-1 and V is TRBV9; D gene unclear. With 0 bases removed from V and 8 bases from J, the gap between germline ends came to 12 bases. The CDR3 totals 14 residues. Germline CDR1 is SGDLS and CDR2 is YYNGEE. The CDR3 DNA sequence: TGTGCCAGCAGCGTAGTGGGTGCCCCCGATGAGCAGTTCTTC. It translates to CASSVVGAPDEQFF. Supplemented by reference TRBV9 and TRBJ2-1, the full variable domain reads DSGVTQTPKHLITATGQRVTLRCSPRSGDLSVYWYQQSLDQGLQFLIQYYNGEERAKGNILERFSAQQFPDLHSELNLSSLELGDSALYFCASSVVGAPDEQFFGPGTRLTVL.

The chain employs TRBV7-9 and TRBJ1-2; D unclear. The V end was cut by 5 bases, the J end by 5 bases, with 12 bases between. The CDR3 consists of 13 residues. Germline-derived CDR1 and CDR2 are SEHNR and FQNEAQ (reference sequence). The CDR3 region is CASSPPTAYGYTF. CDR3 nucleotides: TGTGCCAGCAGCCCCCCAACAGCTTATGGCTACACCTTC.

V gene TRBV7-2 combines with J gene TRBJ1-1; tentatively, D is TRBD1 (6 bases). Per germline, CDR1 SGHTA and CDR2 FQGNSA. This CDR3 is built from 15 residues. Trimming cost V 5 bases and J 2 bases, with 15 bases left between them. The CDR3 DNA follows: TGTGCCAGCAGCCCCCCCGGGACAACCAACACTGAAGCTTTCTTT. Amino acids: CASSPPGTTNTEAFF.

V is TRBV18 and J is TRBJ2-1, with D perhaps matching TRBD2 (5 bases). The CDR3 length is 14 residues. V was trimmed by 0 bases and J by 7 bases, leaving 10 bases between them. Germline CDR1 and CDR2: KGHSH and LQKENI. This CDR3 is CASSPPVRDNEQFF. The CDR3 bases are TGTGCCAGCTCACCACCGGTACGGGATAATGAGCAGTTCTTC.

CDR3 sequence reads: CASSPRHESYEQYF. In DNA, the CDR3 is TGTGCCAGCAGCCCCAGACACGAATCCTACGAGCAGTACTTC. The gene calls are TRBV7-8 and TRBJ2-7, with D unresolved. The CDR3 totals 14 residues. Germline V lookup: CDR1 SGHVS, CDR2 FQNEAQ. V was pared by 5 bases and J by 1 base, with 12 bases between.

V gene TRBV5-1 combines with J gene TRBJ1-3; D ambiguous. V was clipped by 4 bases and J by 0 bases, with 11 bases between them. Germline values: CDR1 SGHRS, CDR2 YFSETQ. The CDR3 totals 15 residues. Written as DNA, the CDR3 is TGCGCCAGCAGCCCCGGGTCCGCCTCTGGAAACACCATATATTTT. This codes for CASSPGSASGNTIYF.

The V call is TRBV10-2, the J call TRBJ2-7; TRBD1 aligns across 8 bases. The trim removed 8 bases at V and 4 bases at J, leaving 7 bases unmatched. Per germline, CDR1 WSHSY and CDR2 SAAADI. This CDR3 comprises 13 residues. CDR3 sequence: CASRQGRTYEQYF. The CDR3 DNA reads TGCGCCAGCCGACAGGGGCGCACGTACGAGCAGTACTTC.